This T cell receptor (beta chain) was captured by sequencing in a study of PD-1 blockade in mismatch repair-deficient tumors. Turning to the study itself: Enrolled about 2012-2016, patients had progressing, pretreated mismatch repair-deficient cancers of approximately 13 types. Study observations and caveats: After pembrolizumab, tumor-resident clones rose rapidly, then generally contracted before radiologic responses.

Worth noting for this clone: Its antigen is unidentified.

Three pembrolizumab responders had their TCRs sequenced. The germline V and J ends were trimmed by 0 bases and 4 bases, with 10 bases remaining between them. Germline assignment: CDR1 SGDLS and CDR2 YYNGEE. The CDR3 extends over 14 amino acids. This table comes from immunoSEQ multiplex PCR, and its TCRdb copy is limited to in-frame clones, with some not included. Among roughly 53,000 clones listed, over 65% were seen once. Source: peripheral blood, taken 4 weeks after starting pembrolizumab. The TCR originated in an adult with mismatch repair-deficient cancer. The chain is built from TRBV9 and TRBJ1-2, with unresolved D. CDR3 coding DNA: TGTGCCAGCAGCGTAGTTGGAGGGCCCTATGGCTACACCTTC. It specifies CASSVVGGPYGYTF.